These 32 T cell receptor beta chains came from one sample sequenced in a study of cytomegalovirus exposure and HLA in healthy donors (dated by TCRdb to 2016 to 2017). Libraries were prepared through the immunoSEQ multiplex PCR assay. TCRdb re-hosts the immuneACCESS table, in-frame sequences only. Its copies lack some clones; in the studies checked, an unresolved V gene accounts for under half of them, and the cause for the rest is not known. The sample table records over 100,000 clones; roughly 90% of these occur just once. Clones ranked in the top ten supply nearly 6.5% of the sample. The material sequenced was PBMCs. These receptors were taken from a woman younger than 30 in good health and CMV-seropositive.

J is TRBJ2-4 and V is TRBV19; D gene unclear. CDR3 length equals 16 residues. The V and J ends lost 5 bases and 0 bases respectively, with 14 bases between them. The germline V gene has CDR1 LNHDA and CDR2 SQIVND (reference sequence). This chain's CDR3 is CASSSPGDIAKNIQYF. CDR3 DNA sequence: TGTGCCAGTAGTTCCCCAGGTGATATAGCCAAAAACATTCAGTACTTC.

A note on this clone: Germline and junction disagree at one end, which may indicate a read error. The chain joins TRBV7-7 to TRBJ2-5; D not resolved. The CDR3 covers 17 residues. Germline assignment: CDR1 SSHAT and CDR2 FNYEAQ (reference sequence). The CDR3 nucleotides are TGTGCTAGCAGCTTAGAAGCGAACGGATTTTTTGGGGAGACCCAGTACTTC. The encoded protein is CASSLEANGFFGETQYF.

The genes are TRBV7-2 and TRBJ2-1; 15 bases fit TRBD2. This CDR3 contains 18 residues. V lost 4 bases to trimming and J lost 0 bases; unmatched junction nucleotides: 4. CDR1 and CDR2 from the germline V gene are SGHTA and FQGNSA. The CDR3 DNA sequence: TGTGCCAGCAGCTATTGGACTAGCGGGAGGGGCTCCTACAATGAGCAGTTCTTC. It specifies CASSYWTSGRGSYNEQFF.

The V gene is TRBV4-1, the J gene TRBJ1-1; D possibly corresponds to TRBD1 (6 bases). The CDR3 runs to 15 residues. Per germline, CDR1 MGHRA and CDR2 YSYEKL. V lost 0 bases and J lost 3, with 11 bases in between. The DNA for the CDR3 is TGCGCCAGCAGCCAAGAGGGGGCGCGGGACACTGAAGCTTTCTTT. Protein: CASSQEGARDTEAFF.

This clone was counted once. J is TRBJ1-1 and V is TRBV4-1; D gene unclear. V was shortened by 4 bases and J by 5 bases, with 11 bases between the two germline ends. CDR1 is MGHRA, CDR2 YSYEKL, per germline. CDR3 size: 13 residues. CDR3: CASSREELTEAFF. CDR3 in DNA: TGCGCCAGCAGCCGGGAGGAACTGACTGAAGCTTTCTTT.

The genes are TRBV15 and TRBJ1-1, with a weak D call TRBD1 (5 bases). V was shortened by 8 bases and J by 5 bases, with 18 bases between the two germline ends. In germline, CDR1 is LNHNV, CDR2 YYDKDF (reference sequence). This CDR3 has 14 amino acids. DNA of the CDR3: TGTGCCACCCGGGACTGGTCTGGTGAAACTGAAGCTTTCTTT. Translated: CATRDWSGETEAFF. Full variable domain (outside the CDR3, taken from reference TRBV15 and TRBJ1-1): DAMVIQNPRYQVTQFGKPVTLSCSQTLNHNVMYWYQQKSSQAPKLLFHYYDKDFNNEADTPDNFQSRRPNTSFCFLDIRSPGLGDTAMYLCATRDWSGETEAFFGQGTRLTVV.

The chain is built from TRBV30 and TRBJ2-1; a possible D gene is TRBD1 (6 bases). V gave up 2 bases and J gave up 4 bases, with 12 bases separating them. This CDR3 is built from 14 residues. Germline V gene data show CDR1 as GTSNPN and CDR2 as SVGIG (reference sequence). The CDR3 spells CAWSLGTTYNEQFF. CDR3 coding DNA: TGTGCCTGGAGTCTCGGGACAACTTACAATGAGCAGTTCTTC.

The genes are TRBV11-2 and TRBJ1-1; 7 bases fit TRBD1. Trimming cost V 5 bases and J 5 bases; bases outside gene matches: 11. This CDR3 spans 15 amino acids. Germline V gene lookup returns CDR1 SGHAT and CDR2 FQNNGV. The CDR3 nucleotides are TGTGCCAGCAGCCGAGGGGGCAGGGGTAGAACTGAAGCTTTCTTT. This translates into CASSRGGRGRTEAFF.

CDR3 nucleotides: TGTGCCAGCTCACCGGGACTAGCGGGGGCCCCTTACTACGAGCAGTACTTC. Translation gives CASSPGLAGAPYYEQYF. The V gene is TRBV18, the J gene TRBJ2-7; 14 nucleotides match TRBD2. CDR3 length: 17 residues. Trimming at V came to 3 bases and at J to 3 bases, leaving 7 bases not matched to a gene. Per the germline V gene, CDR1 is KGHSH and CDR2 is LQKENI.

This chain links TRBV30 with TRBJ2-1; D gene uncertain. Trimming removed 0 bases at V and 5 bases at J, with 8 bases between. The CDR3 length is 13 residues. Germline lookup yields CDR1 GTSNPN and CDR2 SVGIG (reference sequence). Here the CDR3 reads CAWSVRLNNEQFF. The CDR3 bases are TGTGCCTGGAGTGTGCGACTTAACAATGAGCAGTTCTTC.

The chain has TRBV2 and TRBJ2-4; D remains unclear. The CDR3 loop spans 16 amino acids. Germline values: CDR1 SNHLY, CDR2 FYNNEI. V gave up 6 bases and J gave up 0 bases, with 15 bases separating them. The CDR3 DNA follows: TGTGCCAGCAGCCCTCTGCGGCAGACAGCCAAAAACATTCAGTACTTC. This sequence encodes CASSPLRQTAKNIQYF.

The chain has TRBV30 and TRBJ2-3, with D perhaps TRBD2 (6 bases). Trimming pared 0 bases from V and 7 bases from J, leaving 14 bases between. The CDR3 loop spans 14 amino acids. Looked up from germline, CDR1 is GTSNPN and CDR2 is SVGIG (reference sequence). CDR3 sequence: CAWSVSEGRNTQYF. CDR3 coding DNA: TGTGCCTGGAGTGTGTCGGAGGGCAGGAATACGCAGTATTTT.

The chain combines TRBV11-3 with TRBJ2-7; 8 bases match TRBD2. The CDR3 contains 14 residues. Germline-derived CDR1 and CDR2 are SGHNT and YENEEA. Unmatched junction bases numbered 5, after V lost 5 bases and J lost 2 bases. The CDR3 region has the DNA TGTGCCAGCAGCATCACTAGCGGAGCCTACGAGCAGTACTTC. It yields the protein CASSITSGAYEQYF.

The chain has TRBV13 and TRBJ2-6, with D perhaps TRBD1 (5 bases). The germline gives CDR1 PRHDT, CDR2 FYEKMQ (reference sequence). The CDR3 extends over 15 amino acids. V was pared by 6 bases and J by 0 bases, with 9 bases between. The CDR3 bases are TGTGCCAGCAGGAGACAGAGCTCTGGGGCCAACGTCCTGACTTTC. Encoded protein: CASRRQSSGANVLTF.

The chain has TRBV6-5 and TRBJ1-4, with D maybe TRBD1 (5 bases). Germline V CDR1 and CDR2: MNHEY, SVGAGI. Trimming took off 3 bases at V and 0 bases at J, with 11 bases between the two ends. The CDR3 has 16 residues. The CDR3 bases are TGTGCCAGCAGTTATGGGGCTCACGCAACTAATGAAAAACTGTTTTTT. Amino acids: CASSYGAHATNEKLFF.

The rearrangement joins TRBV2 to TRBJ2-7; D is uncertain. CDR1 and CDR2 (germline): SNHLY, FYNNEI. V was pared by 9 bases and J by 4 bases, with 10 bases between. This CDR3 contains 11 residues. In nucleotides, the CDR3 is TGTGCCAGTGGAGTTGGGTACGAGCAGTACTTC. This translates into CASGVGYEQYF.

V is TRBV19 and J is TRBJ2-2; 7 bases match TRBD1. Losses at the gene ends were 3 bases for V and 4 bases for J; bases not matched to a gene: 5. The CDR3 runs 15 residues. Germline V gives CDR1 LNHDA, CDR2 SQIVND (reference sequence). As DNA, the CDR3 is TGTGCCAGTAGTATTAAGGGGGCTGGCACCGGGGAGCTGTTTTTT. Its protein is CASSIKGAGTGELFF.

The V call is TRBV18, the J call TRBJ2-3; 9 positions match TRBD1. V lost 6 bases to trimming and J lost 2 bases; unmatched junction nucleotides: 3. CDR3 length equals 14 residues. Germline CDR1 reads KGHSH; CDR2 reads LQKENI. The CDR3 DNA reads as TGTGCCAGCTCTCGGGACAGGGTCACAGATACGCAGTATTTT. Translation: CASSRDRVTDTQYF.

The chain joins TRBV9 to TRBJ1-1; D gene unclear. This CDR3 comprises 12 residues. Germline lookup yields CDR1 SGDLS and CDR2 YYNGEE. V was clipped by 5 bases and J by 1 base, with 6 bases between them. The CDR3 DNA sequence: TGTGCCAGCAGGGGCGCGAACACTGAAGCTTTCTTT. It encodes CASRGANTEAFF.

This chain uses TRBV7-3 with TRBJ2-3; the D is unclear. V was shortened by 5 bases and J by 1 base, with 13 bases between the two germline ends. The CDR3 length is 15 residues. CDR1 and CDR2 from the germline V gene are SGHTA and FQGTGA. The CDR3 DNA sequence: TGTGCCAGCAGCCCTGGCGGCGTCCGCACAGATACGCAGTATTTT. The encoded protein is CASSPGGVRTDTQYF. Variable domain in full (rest from reference TRBV7-3 and TRBJ2-3): GAGVSQTPSNKVTEKGKYVELRCDPISGHTALYWYRQSLGQGPEFLIYFQGTGAADDSGLPNDRFFAVRPEGSVSTLKIQRTERGDSAVYLCASSPGGVRTDTQYFGPGTRLTVL.

This chain connects TRBV4-3 to TRBJ1-4; D gene uncertain. Trimming removed 4 bases at V and 3 bases at J, with 9 bases between. The CDR3 loop spans 14 amino acids. Per germline, CDR1 LGHNA and CDR2 YSLEER. This chain's CDR3 is CASSRYAANEKLFF. For the CDR3, the DNA is TGCGCCAGCAGCCGGTACGCGGCTAATGAAAAACTGTTTTTT.

This clone was counted a few times. This sequence joins TRBV7-9 and TRBJ1-1; D uncertain. The CDR3 contains 11 residues. V gave up 6 bases and J gave up 11 bases, with 13 bases separating them. Germline CDR1 is SEHNR and CDR2 is FQNEAQ (reference sequence). This chain's CDR3 is CASSRSRKAFF. The DNA for the CDR3 is TGTGCCAGCAGTAGGAGTCGAAAGGCTTTCTTT.

This sequence joins TRBV6-5 and TRBJ1-1, with TRBD1 as a possible D gene (5 bases). V lost 0 bases and J 1 base, leaving 6 bases between the germline ends. Germline V gene sequence: CDR1 MNHEY, CDR2 SVGAGI. The CDR3 extends over 14 amino acids. The CDR3 DNA is TGTGCCAGCAGTTACTCAGGGGAGAACACTGAAGCTTTCTTT. Its protein is CASSYSGENTEAFF.

The chain combines TRBV21-1 with TRBJ2-7; no DNA check was done on the table's D call, TRBD1. TRBV21-1 is classified as a pseudogene. The CDR3 is made up of 14 amino acids. CDR3 in amino acids: CATYQGQGEDEQYF. The CDR3 bases are TGTGCCACCTACCAGGGGCAGGGGGAGGACGAGCAGTACTTC.

The chain is built from TRBV5-1 and TRBJ2-3; tentative D call: TRBD1 (5 bases). Germline V CDR1 and CDR2: SGHRS, YFSETQ. The CDR3 spans 12 residues. V shed 8 bases and J shed 2 bases, with 9 bases lying between them. The CDR3 protein is CASKTVTDTQYF. The CDR3, as DNA: TGCGCCAGTAAGACAGTCACAGATACGCAGTATTTT.

V and J are TRBV5-1 and TRBJ1-4, with unresolved D. CDR1 is SGHRS and CDR2 is YFSETQ in the germline V gene. The V gene lost 0 bases and the J gene lost 0 bases, with 9 bases spanning the gap. This CDR3 has 16 amino acids. CDR3 sequence: CASSLVAFATNEKLFF. The CDR3 DNA is TGCGCCAGCAGCTTGGTGGCCTTTGCAACTAATGAAAAACTGTTTTTT.

The rearrangement uses TRBV6-4 and TRBJ2-2; D is possibly TRBD2 (7 bases). Germline values: CDR1 MRHNA, CDR2 SNTAGT. The V gene lost 6 bases and the J gene lost 1 base, with 15 bases spanning the gap. The CDR3 consists of 16 residues. The CDR3 sequence: CASSRGGRENTGELFF. For the CDR3, the DNA is TGTGCCAGCAGCCGCGGGGGCAGGGAGAACACCGGGGAGCTGTTTTTT.

The chain links TRBV18 to TRBJ2-1; 15 bases match TRBD2. V lost 2 bases, J lost 1 base, and 9 bases stayed unmatched. This CDR3 region has 20 residues. CDR1 is KGHSH and CDR2 is LQKENI in the germline V gene. Here the CDR3 reads CASSPAGLAGGPPSYNEQFF. CDR3 nucleotides: TGTGCCAGCTCACCAGCGGGACTAGCGGGAGGCCCCCCATCCTACAATGAGCAGTTCTTC.

The chain uses TRBV28 and TRBJ2-1; 7 bases line up with TRBD2. Germline V gene lookup returns CDR1 MDHEN and CDR2 SYDVKM. This CDR3 region has 12 residues. J was trimmed by 12 bases and V by 5 bases; bases with no gene match: 7. CDR3 sequence (DNA): TGTGCCAGCAGTCCTGGGGGGGTCGGGCAGTTCTTC. This translates into CASSPGGVGQFF.

The chain joins TRBV30 to TRBJ1-2; D remains unclear. There are 14 residues in the CDR3. Looked up from germline, CDR1 is GTSNPN and CDR2 is SVGIG (reference sequence). V dropped 1 base and J dropped 0 bases, with 9 bases sitting between them. The DNA for the CDR3 is TGTGCCTGGAGTGGGCCACAGTCTAACTATGGCTACACCTTC. Translation gives CAWSGPQSNYGYTF.

This chain connects TRBV9 to TRBJ1-5; TRBD1 matches at 10 bases. CDR3 length: 15 amino acids. V was clipped by 3 bases and J by 7 bases; unmatched bases: 7. In germline, CDR1 is SGDLS, CDR2 YYNGEE. CDR3 region: CASSATGGERQPQHF. DNA for the CDR3: TGTGCCAGCAGCGCGACAGGGGGCGAGAGACAGCCCCAGCATTTT.

This chain uses TRBV15 with TRBJ1-1, with TRBD1 as a possible D gene (6 bases). The germline gives CDR1 LNHNV, CDR2 YYDKDF (reference sequence). This CDR3 has 15 residues. V lost 2 bases and J 0 bases, leaving 10 bases between the germline ends. The CDR3 DNA sequence: TGTGCCACCAGCAGATCACAGGGAATGAACACTGAAGCTTTCTTT. This translates into CATSRSQGMNTEAFF.